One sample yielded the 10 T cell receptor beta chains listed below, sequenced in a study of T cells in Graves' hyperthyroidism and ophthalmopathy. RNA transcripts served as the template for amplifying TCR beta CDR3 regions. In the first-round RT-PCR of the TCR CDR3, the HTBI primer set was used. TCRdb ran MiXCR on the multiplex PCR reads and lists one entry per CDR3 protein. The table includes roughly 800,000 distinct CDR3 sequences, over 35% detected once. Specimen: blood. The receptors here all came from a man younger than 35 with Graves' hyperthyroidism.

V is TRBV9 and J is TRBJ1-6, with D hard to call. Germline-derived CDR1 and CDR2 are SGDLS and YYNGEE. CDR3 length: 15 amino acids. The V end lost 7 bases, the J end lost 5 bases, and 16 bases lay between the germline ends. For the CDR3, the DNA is TGTGCCAGCTCACTGGATCTGGTCCATAATTCACCCCTCCACTTT. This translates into CASSLDLVHNSPLHF. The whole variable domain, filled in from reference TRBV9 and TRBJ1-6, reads DSGVTQTPKHLITATGQRVTLRCSPRSGDLSVYWYQQSLDQGLQFLIQYYNGEERAKGNILERFSAQQFPDLHSELNLSSLELGDSALYFCASSLDLVHNSPLHFGNGTRLTVT.

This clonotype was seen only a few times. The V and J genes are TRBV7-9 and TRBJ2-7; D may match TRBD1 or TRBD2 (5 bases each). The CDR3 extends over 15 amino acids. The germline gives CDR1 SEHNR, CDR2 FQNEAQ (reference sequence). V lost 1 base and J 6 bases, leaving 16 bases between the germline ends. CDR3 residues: CASSLERGRAAEQYF. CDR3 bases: TGTGCCAGCAGCTTAGAGAGGGGCCGGGCGGCCGAGCAGTACTTC.

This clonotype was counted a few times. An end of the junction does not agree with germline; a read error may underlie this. Here the CDR3 DNA reads TGCGCCAGCAGCCAAGATGGGATAAACACTGAAGCTTTCTTT. This codes for CASSQDGINTEAFF. This sequence joins TRBV7-9 and TRBJ1-1; D remains unclear. The germline V gene encodes CDR1 SEHNR and CDR2 FQNEAQ (reference sequence). The CDR3 is 14 residues long.

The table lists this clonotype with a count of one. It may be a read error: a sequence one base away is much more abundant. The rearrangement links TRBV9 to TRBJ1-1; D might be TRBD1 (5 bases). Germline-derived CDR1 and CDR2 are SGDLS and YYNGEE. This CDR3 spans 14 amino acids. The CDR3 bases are TGTGCCAGCAGCACCTGGGGGACGGACACTGAAGCTCTCTTT. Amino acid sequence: CASSTWGTDTEALF.

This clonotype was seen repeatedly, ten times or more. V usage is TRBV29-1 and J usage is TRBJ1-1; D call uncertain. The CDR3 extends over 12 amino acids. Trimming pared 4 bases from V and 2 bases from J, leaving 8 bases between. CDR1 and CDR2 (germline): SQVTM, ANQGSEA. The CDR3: CSVVRQNTEAFF. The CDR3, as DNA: TGCAGCGTTGTCCGGCAAAACACTGAAGCTTTCTTT.

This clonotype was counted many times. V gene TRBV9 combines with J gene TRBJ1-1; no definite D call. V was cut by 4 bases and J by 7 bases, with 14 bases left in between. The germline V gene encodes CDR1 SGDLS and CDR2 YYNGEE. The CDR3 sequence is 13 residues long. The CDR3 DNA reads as TGTGCCAGCAGCCTTGCTGAGGGTAGTGAAGCTTTCTTT. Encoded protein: CASSLAEGSEAFF.

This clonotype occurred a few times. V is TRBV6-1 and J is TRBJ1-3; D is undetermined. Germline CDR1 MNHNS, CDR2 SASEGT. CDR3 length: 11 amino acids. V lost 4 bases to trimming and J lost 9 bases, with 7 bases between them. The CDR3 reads CASSARSTIYF. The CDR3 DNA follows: TGTGCCAGCAGTGCTAGAAGCACCATATATTTT.

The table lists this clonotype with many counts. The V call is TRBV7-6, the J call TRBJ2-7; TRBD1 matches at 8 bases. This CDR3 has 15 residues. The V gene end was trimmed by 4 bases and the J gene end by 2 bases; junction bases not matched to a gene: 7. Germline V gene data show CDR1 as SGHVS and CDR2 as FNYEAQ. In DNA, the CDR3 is TGTGCCAGCAGCTCGGGACAGGACTATCCCTACGAGCAGTACTTC. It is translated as CASSSGQDYPYEQYF.

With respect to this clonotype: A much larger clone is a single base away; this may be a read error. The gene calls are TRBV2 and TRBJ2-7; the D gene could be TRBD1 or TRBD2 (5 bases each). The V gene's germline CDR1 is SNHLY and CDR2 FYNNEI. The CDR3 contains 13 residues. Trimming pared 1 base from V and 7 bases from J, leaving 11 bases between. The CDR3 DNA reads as TGTGCCAGCAGTGAAGACAGGACTTCAGAGCAGTACTTC. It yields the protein CASSEDRTSEQYF.

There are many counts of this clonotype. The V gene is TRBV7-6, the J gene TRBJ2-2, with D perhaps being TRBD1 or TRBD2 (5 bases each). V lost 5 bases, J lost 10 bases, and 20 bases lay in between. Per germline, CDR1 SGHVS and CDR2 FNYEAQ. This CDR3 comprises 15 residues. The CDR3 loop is CASSAAGTLTSELFF. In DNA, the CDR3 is TGTGCCAGCAGCGCAGCCGGGACCCTCACCTCGGAGCTGTTTTTT.